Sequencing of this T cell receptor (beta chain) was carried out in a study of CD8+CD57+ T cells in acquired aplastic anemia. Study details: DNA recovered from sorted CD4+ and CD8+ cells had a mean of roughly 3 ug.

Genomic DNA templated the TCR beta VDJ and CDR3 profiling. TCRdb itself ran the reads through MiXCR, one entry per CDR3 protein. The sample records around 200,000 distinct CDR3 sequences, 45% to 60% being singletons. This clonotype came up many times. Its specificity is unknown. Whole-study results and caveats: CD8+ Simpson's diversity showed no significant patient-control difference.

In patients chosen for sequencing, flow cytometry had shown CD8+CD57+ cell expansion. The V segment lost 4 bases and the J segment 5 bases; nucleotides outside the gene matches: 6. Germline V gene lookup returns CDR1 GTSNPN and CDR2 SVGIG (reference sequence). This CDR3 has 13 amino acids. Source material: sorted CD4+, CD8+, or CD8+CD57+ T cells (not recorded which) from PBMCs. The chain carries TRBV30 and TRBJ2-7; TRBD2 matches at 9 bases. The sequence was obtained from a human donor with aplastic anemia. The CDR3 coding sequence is TGTGCCTGGAATGCGGGGGGGCTCGACGAGCAGTACTTC. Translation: CAWNAGGLDEQYF.